The T cell receptor (beta chain) under discussion was sequenced for a study of tumor and adjacent non-tumor tissue in lung cancer (dated by TCRdb to 2016 to 2019). The study in broad terms: Patients with adenocarcinoma (about 12), squamous cell carcinoma (2) and small cell lung cancer (1) were included in the cohort. The roughly 15 patients were aged roughly 30 to 76 years, included 10 men and 5 women, and had TNM stage I to III disease. A total of some 130,000,000 productive TCRbeta reads were generated by sequencing, corresponding to an average of roughly 4 million reads per sample. The study compared bulk TCRbeta repertoires from lung tumor tissue and matched distant non-tumor lung tissue of some 14 lung cancer patients. For each patient, one tumor sample and one normal lung sample were taken, giving approximately 33 paired specimens that underwent TCRbeta CDR3 sequencing. Broader findings and caveats from the paper: Peripheral blood was not sequenced, so blood TCRbeta repertoires were not examined in the lung cancer patients of the study. Younger patients had significantly higher TCR diversity, and higher tumor TCR diversity was associated with shorter overall and disease-free survival. TCR diversity (inverse Simpson) was significantly higher in tumor than in normal lung tissue (about 400 vs 180, P = 0.0075, Mann-Whitney U test). The cohort had only about 15 patients, and the authors noted that larger samples and more detailed clinical data are needed. A significantly larger cumulative share of the repertoire was made up by the top 100 clones in normal lung than in tumor tissue. Neither the sequencing platform nor unique molecular identifiers are named or mentioned anywhere in the methods.

Ends trimmed: V by 2 bases, J by 0 bases; bases unmatched to a gene: 7. Sequences SEHNR (CDR1) and FQNEAQ (CDR2) are obtained from the germline V gene (reference sequence). Measured from the cysteine to the phenylalanine, the CDR3 is 18 residues long. Kept here is only the CDR3 DNA, which spans 54 bases and is read in frame from base 1. RNA was isolated from bulk, unsorted tissue, and RNA quality was assessed with a NanoDrop ND-1000 and an Agilent 2100. Normal lung samples were distant non-tumor tissue taken more than 3 cm from the tumor edge. Newly diagnosed lung cancer patients without prior chemotherapy who had been admitted for thoracic surgery in China between August and November 2014 were enrolled as donors. Patients who had received previous radiotherapy or chemotherapy, or who had another concurrent cancer, were excluded from the study. Surgical tissue pieces of roughly 1-2.2 cm3 were preserved in RNAlater solution and stored at -80 °C until use.

On this clonotype itself: What antigen it recognizes has not been identified. There are no base qualities to consult, and no much larger clone falls within one base.

Libraries were prepared through multiplex PCR. Reads for this sample came from an Illumina HiSeq 2500. TCRbeta libraries were constructed through three rounds of nested PCR with primers (Table S4) according to protocols modified from ARM-PCR. PCR products of 200-500 bp were gel-excised and purified with the QIAquick gel extraction kit before sequencing. Per the authors' processing: Trimmomatic was used to clean the reads, FLASH was used to merge the reads into complete CDR3 sequences, and MiTCR was used to assign the reads to V(D)J germline segments. Clonal diversity was computed as the inverse Simpson's index with VDJtools. A read counted as productive if the sequence was in-frame and lacked a premature stop codon. TCRdb trimmed public reads at Q25 via fastp, called clones via MiXCR and kept in-frame beta chains. Merged by CDR3 protein, the rows form single entries marked with the most common genes and DNA. These V and J calls are TCRdb output, not the study's own analysis. In this sample the table shows more than 55,000 distinct CDR3 sequences, over 60% of which occur a single time. The ten largest clones add up to around 33% of the sample.

The V and J segments used are TRBV7-9 and TRBJ2-6; a stretch of 7 junction bases matches TRBD1. Sequencing was done on a sample of distant non-tumor lung tissue. The TCR was taken from a man between 65 and 79 years old with non-small cell lung cancer. For the CDR3, the sequence is CASSLMTGKSSGANVLTF. The nucleotide sequence is TGTGCCAGCAGCTTAATGACAGGGAAAAGCTCTGGGGCCAACGTCCTGACTTTC.